This TCR beta chain came from a study of shared clonotypes between healthy human individuals. The assay was carried out at the deep level. Investigators spread the genomic DNA of each subset evenly over several immunoSEQ plates. TCRdb keeps only in-frame clones here, not all; method: immunoSEQ multiplex PCR. The data show about 2.5 million clones, approximately 90% seen once. The V gene's germline CDR1 is MNHEY and CDR2 SMNVEV (reference sequence). V was trimmed by 4 bases and J by 2 bases, leaving 5 bases between them. The CDR3 loop spans 13 amino acids. The receptor's source is a man aged 18 to 29 in good health. Some clones in this sample may be carry-over from other donors' samples. The chain couples TRBV27 to TRBJ1-4; D gene uncertain. Input material: naive CD4+ T cells from PBMCs. This sample's subset: CD45RA+ positively selected. The CDR3 here is CASSYLTNEKLFF. The CDR3, as DNA: TGTGCCAGCAGTTATTTGACTAATGAAAAACTGTTTTTT. Variable domain in full (rest from reference TRBV27 and TRBJ1-4): EAQVTQNPRYLITVTGKKLTVTCSQNMNHEYMSWYRQDPGLGLRQIYYSMNVEVTDKGDVPEGYKVSRKEKRNFPLILESPSPNQTSLYFCASSYLTNEKLFFGSGTQLSVL.